This TCR beta chain was identified in a study of T cells of healthy individuals. This clonotype came up many times. TCRdb reanalysed the 5' RACE reads using MiXCR and keeps one entry per CDR3 protein. The table records some 82,000 distinct CDR3 sequences, about 5% of them present only once. V dropped 2 bases and J dropped 1 base, with 6 bases sitting between them. In germline, CDR1 is MNHEY, CDR2 SVGAGI. The length of the CDR3 is 13 residues. The chain couples TRBV6-5 to TRBJ2-7; D is unclear. The sequence derives from a female donor in good health. CDR3 nucleotides: TGTGCCAGCAGTTACGGGCCATCCTACGAGCAGTACTTC. Translating gives CASSYGPSYEQYF.